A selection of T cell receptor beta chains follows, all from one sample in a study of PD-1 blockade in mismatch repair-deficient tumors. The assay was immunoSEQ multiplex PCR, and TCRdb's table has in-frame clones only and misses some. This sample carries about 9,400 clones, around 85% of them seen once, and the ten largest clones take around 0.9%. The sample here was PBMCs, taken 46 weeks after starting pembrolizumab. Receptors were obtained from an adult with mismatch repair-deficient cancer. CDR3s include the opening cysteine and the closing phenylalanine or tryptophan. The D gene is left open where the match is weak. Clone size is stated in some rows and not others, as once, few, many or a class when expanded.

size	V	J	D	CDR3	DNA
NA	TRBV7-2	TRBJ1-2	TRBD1	CASSKLTPGQGGSDYGYTF	TGTGCCAGCAGTAAACTGACCCCGGGACAGGGGGGCTCCGACTATGGCTACACCTTC
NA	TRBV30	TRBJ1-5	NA	CAWRRQGSNQPQHF	TGTGCCTGGAGACGGCAGGGAAGCAATCAGCCCCAGCATTTT
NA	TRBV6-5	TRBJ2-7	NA	CASRGTGEYEQYF	TGTGCCAGCAGAGGGACGGGGGAATACGAGCAGTACTTC
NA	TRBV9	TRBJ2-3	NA	CASSPGGGTAFTDTQYF	TGTGCCAGCAGCCCCGGAGGGGGGACAGCCTTCACAGATACGCAGTATTTT
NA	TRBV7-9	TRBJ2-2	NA	CASSLSGVGNGELFF	TGTGCCAGCAGCTTGTCGGGAGTAGGTAACGGGGAGCTGTTTTTT
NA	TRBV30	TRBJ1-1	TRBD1	CAWSVEGAAGEAFF	TGTGCCTGGAGTGTAGAGGGGGCGGCTGGTGAAGCTTTCTTT
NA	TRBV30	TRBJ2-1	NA	CAWRVGQYHNEQFF	TGTGCCTGGAGAGTGGGCCAATATCACAATGAGCAGTTCTTC
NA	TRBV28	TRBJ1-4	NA	CASRRPSTNEKLFF	TGTGCCAGCAGGCGGCCCTCAACTAATGAAAAACTGTTTTTT
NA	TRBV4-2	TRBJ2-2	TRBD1	CASSQDDRGGNTGELFF	TGTGCCAGCAGCCAAGACGACAGGGGGGGAAACACCGGGGAGCTGTTTTTT
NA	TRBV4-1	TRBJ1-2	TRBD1	CASSQGTGTGAADGYTF	TGCGCCAGCAGCCAAGGGACCGGGACAGGGGCAGCAGATGGCTACACCTTC
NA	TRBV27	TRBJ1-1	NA	CASSFRVTTEAFF	TGTGCCAGTTCGTTCAGGGTGACCACTGAAGCTTTCTTT
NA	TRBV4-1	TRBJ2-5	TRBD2	CASSQPTPGLAAQETQYF	TGCGCCAGCAGCCAGCCCACCCCGGGACTAGCGGCTCAAGAGACCCAGTACTTC
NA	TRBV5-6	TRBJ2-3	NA	CASSFLDTQYF	TGTGCCAGCAGCTTCCTAGATACGCAGTATTTT
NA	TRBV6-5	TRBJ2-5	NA	CASSNSRLYQETQYF	TGTGCCAGCAGTAACAGCCGATTGTACCAAGAGACCCAGTACTTC
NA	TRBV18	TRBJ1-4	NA	CASSPRRTNEKLFF	TGTGCCAGCTCACCACGCAGGACTAATGAAAAACTGTTTTTT
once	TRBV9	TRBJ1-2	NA	CASSGTTGFGYGYTF	TGTGCCAGCAGCGGCACTACAGGGTTTGGCTATGGCTACACCTTC
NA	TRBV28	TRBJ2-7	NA	CASSLRAYEQYF	TGTGCCAGCAGTTTAAGAGCCTACGAGCAGTACTTC
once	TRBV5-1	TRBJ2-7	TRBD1	CASSLAQDRPYF	TGCGCCAGCAGCTTGGCCCAGGACAGGCCGTACTTC
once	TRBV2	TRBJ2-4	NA	CASSGGSYGDIQYF	TGTGCCAGCAGTGGAGGTTCATACGGGGACATTCAGTACTTC
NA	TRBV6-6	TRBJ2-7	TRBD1	CASNGAGGSYEQYF	TGTGCCAGCAACGGGGCAGGGGGCTCCTACGAGCAGTACTTC
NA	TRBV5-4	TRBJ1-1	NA	CASSPQGLVTEAFF	TGTGCCAGCAGCCCACAGGGTTTGGTCACTGAAGCTTTCTTT
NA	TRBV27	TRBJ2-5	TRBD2	CASSSVAGRHAGQKTQYF	TGTGCCAGCAGTTCCGTAGCGGGAAGGCACGCTGGTCAAAAGACCCAGTACTTC
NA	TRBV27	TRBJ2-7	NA	CASSSTRVALATSREQYF	TGTGCCAGCAGTTCGACCAGGGTCGCGCTAGCGACGTCTCGCGAGCAGTACTTC
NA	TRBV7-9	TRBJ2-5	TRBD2	CASGGLAGETQYF	TGTGCCAGCGGAGGACTAGCGGGTGAGACCCAGTACTTC
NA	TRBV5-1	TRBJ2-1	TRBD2	CASSRTSGRVTYNEQFF	TGCGCCAGCAGCCGGACTAGCGGGAGGGTCACCTACAATGAGCAGTTCTTC
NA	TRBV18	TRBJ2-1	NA	CASSSGQGNEQFF	TGTGCCAGCTCCTCTGGCCAGGGCAATGAGCAGTTCTTC
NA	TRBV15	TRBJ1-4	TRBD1	CATSRDLGQGGINEKLFF	TGTGCCACCAGCAGAGATCTGGGACAGGGTGGCATCAATGAAAAACTGTTTTTT
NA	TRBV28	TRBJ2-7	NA	CASSLFGGNYEQYF	TGTGCCAGCAGTTTATTTGGAGGGAACTACGAGCAGTACTTC
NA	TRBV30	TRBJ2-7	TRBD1	CAWSSISGTDYEQYF	TGTGCCTGGAGTTCAATCTCCGGGACAGACTACGAGCAGTACTTC
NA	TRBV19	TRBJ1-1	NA	CASTEHRSEAFF	TGTGCCAGTACCGAACACAGGTCTGAAGCTTTCTTT
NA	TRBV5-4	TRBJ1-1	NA	CASSFGLTNTEAFF	TGTGCCAGCAGCTTCGGACTGACGAACACTGAAGCTTTCTTT
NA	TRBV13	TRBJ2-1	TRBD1	CASSSRDSDNEQFF	TGTGCCAGCAGCTCCCGGGACAGCGACAATGAGCAGTTCTTC
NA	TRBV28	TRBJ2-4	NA	CASSLGTFNFQYF	TGTGCCAGCAGTTTAGGGACATTCAACTTTCAGTACTTC
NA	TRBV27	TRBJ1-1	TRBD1	CASSSRQGVEAFF	TGTGCCAGCAGTTCGCGACAGGGGGTTGAAGCTTTCTTT
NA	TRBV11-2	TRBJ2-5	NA	CASSLQISRGETQYF	TGTGCCAGCAGCTTACAAATCAGTAGAGGAGAGACCCAGTACTTC
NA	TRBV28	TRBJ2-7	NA	CASSLSREQYF	TGTGCCAGCAGTTTATCCCGGGAGCAGTACTTC
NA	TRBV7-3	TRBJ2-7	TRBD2	CASSPGLAGVFEQYF	TGTGCCAGCAGCCCGGGACTAGCGGGAGTTTTTGAGCAGTACTTC
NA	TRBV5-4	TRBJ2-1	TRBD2	CASSLLAGVSNEQFF	TGTGCCAGCAGCTTGCTAGCGGGAGTGTCCAATGAGCAGTTCTTC
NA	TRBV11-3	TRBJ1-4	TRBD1	CASSLDRATNEKLFF	TGTGCCAGCAGCTTGGACAGGGCAACTAATGAAAAACTGTTTTTT
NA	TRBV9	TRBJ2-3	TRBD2	CASSVGGNSGGSDTQYF	TGTGCCAGCAGCGTAGGTGGGAATAGCGGGGGGTCAGATACGCAGTATTTT
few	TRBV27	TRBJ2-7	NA	CASATGGDYEQYF	TGTGCCAGCGCCACTGGCGGGGACTACGAGCAGTACTTC
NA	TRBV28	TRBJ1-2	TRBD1	CASSLLMGQGYGYTF	TGTGCCAGCAGTTTGCTTATGGGACAGGGCTATGGCTACACCTTC
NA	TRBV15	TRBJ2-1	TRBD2	CATSRDIRLAAYNEQFF	TGTGCCACCAGCAGAGACATCAGGCTAGCGGCCTACAATGAGCAGTTCTTC
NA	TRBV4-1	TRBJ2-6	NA	CASSQDISSGANVLTF	TGCGCCAGCAGCCAAGATATTAGCTCTGGGGCCAACGTCCTGACTTTC
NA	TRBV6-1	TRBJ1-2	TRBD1	CASSEQGANYGYTF	TGTGCCAGCAGTGAACAGGGGGCTAACTATGGCTACACCTTC
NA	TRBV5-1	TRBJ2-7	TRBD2	CASSLGLAGVEHEQYF	TGCGCCAGCAGCTTGGGTTTAGCGGGAGTAGAACACGAGCAGTACTTC
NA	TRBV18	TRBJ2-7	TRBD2	CASSPYGSGRGNEQYF	TGTGCCAGCTCACCATATGGTAGCGGGAGAGGAAACGAGCAGTACTTC
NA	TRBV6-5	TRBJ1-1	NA	CASISPPDREAFF	TGTGCCAGCATCTCCCCTCCCGACAGAGAAGCTTTCTTT
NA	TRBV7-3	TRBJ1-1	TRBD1	CASSLQGGFTEAFF	TGTGCCAGCAGCTTACAGGGGGGATTCACTGAAGCTTTCTTT